One sample yielded the 31 T cell receptor beta chains listed below, sequenced in a study of OX40 agonist ivuxolimab in advanced cancers. The protocol was immunoSEQ multiplex PCR, while the TCRdb copy is restricted to in-frame clones and leaves out a portion. The sample consists of around 40,000 clones, more than 75% of them appearing once. The sample consisted of CD4+ or CD8+ T cells sorted from blood, taken in a trial of the OX40 agonist ivuxolimab. The receptor set was obtained from an adult with an advanced solid tumor such as melanoma, head and neck, liver or kidney cancer.

The rearrangement links TRBV6-6 to TRBJ1-1, with D uncertain. This CDR3 is 13 amino acids long. V gave up 2 bases and J gave up 0 bases, with 4 bases separating them. Germline V gene data show CDR1 as MNHNY and CDR2 as SVGAGI (reference sequence). The CDR3 DNA reads as TGTGCCAGCAGTTACAACGTGAACACTGAAGCTTTCTTT. Protein sequence: CASSYNVNTEAFF.

The chain links TRBV4-3 to TRBJ1-5; D gene unclear. This CDR3 spans 13 amino acids. The germline gives CDR1 LGHNA, CDR2 YSLEER. The V and J ends lost 4 bases and 2 bases respectively, with 6 bases between them. The CDR3 sequence: CASSPARNQPQHF. CDR3 nucleotide sequence: TGCGCCAGCAGCCCGGCCCGCAATCAGCCCCAGCATTTT.

This chain joins TRBV6-4 and TRBJ2-5, with D perhaps TRBD1 (5 bases). The V and J ends lost 7 bases and 0 bases respectively, with 9 bases between them. The germline V gene has CDR1 MRHNA and CDR2 SNTAGT. The CDR3 covers 13 residues. The CDR3 bases are TGTGCCAGCAAAAGACAGAACCAAGAGACCCAGTACTTC. Protein sequence: CASKRQNQETQYF.

The chain joins TRBV6-5 to TRBJ1-1, with D uncertain. With 0 bases removed from V and 4 bases from J, the gap between germline ends came to 6 bases. This CDR3 region has 13 residues. Germline CDR1 reads MNHEY; CDR2 reads SVGAGI. The CDR3 protein is CASSYSWGTEAFF. The CDR3 coding sequence is TGTGCCAGCAGTTACTCGTGGGGCACTGAAGCTTTCTTT.

The CDR3 nucleotides read TGTGCCAGCAGCACCAGCGGGAAAATACCGAATGAGCAGTTCTTC. This sequence encodes CASSTSGKIPNEQFF. The chain uses TRBV5-4 and TRBJ2-1; 7 nucleotides line up with TRBD2. Losses at the gene ends were 4 bases for V and 7 bases for J; bases not matched to a gene: 11. CDR1 and CDR2 (germline): SGHNT, YYREEE (reference sequence). The CDR3 runs 15 residues. Full variable domain (missing parts from reference TRBV5-4 and TRBJ2-1): ETGVTQSPTHLIKTRGQQVTLRCSSQSGHNTVSWYQQALGQGPQFIFQYYREEENGRGNFPPRFSGLQFPNYSSELNVNALELDDSALYLCASSTSGKIPNEQFFGPGTRLTVL.

This sequence joins TRBV7-2 and TRBJ1-2, with TRBD1 matching over 8 bases. The CDR3 extends over 15 amino acids. V lost 5 bases to trimming and J lost 0 bases; unmatched junction nucleotides: 5. Looked up from germline, CDR1 is SGHTA and CDR2 is FQGNSA. This chain's CDR3 is CASSTDRAPNYGYTF. The CDR3 DNA reads as TGTGCCAGCAGCACGGACAGGGCCCCTAACTATGGCTACACCTTC.

V usage is TRBV19 and J usage is TRBJ1-1; TRBD1 is a possible D gene (6 bases). The germline CDR1 and CDR2 sequences are LNHDA and SQIVND (reference sequence). Trimming removed 3 bases at V and 0 bases at J, with 11 bases between. This CDR3 has 15 amino acids. CDR3 in amino acids: CASSIKTGMNTEAFF. CDR3 in DNA: TGTGCCAGTAGTATCAAGACAGGTATGAACACTGAAGCTTTCTTT.

This clone was counted only a few times. The chain uses TRBV19 and TRBJ2-1, with a tentative D call TRBD1 (6 bases). The V end was cut by 6 bases, the J end by 4 bases, with 7 bases between. Germline CDR1 reads LNHDA; CDR2 reads SQIVND (reference sequence). The CDR3 runs 12 residues. CDR3 coding DNA: TGTGCCAGTAGACAGGGATACAATGAGCAGTTCTTC. This encodes CASRQGYNEQFF.

The rearrangement links TRBV29-1 to TRBJ2-7; D tentatively reads TRBD1 or TRBD2 (5 bases each). Trimming took off 4 bases at V and 0 bases at J, with 19 bases between the two ends. This CDR3 spans 16 amino acids. The germline gives CDR1 SQVTM, CDR2 ANQGSEA. As DNA, the CDR3 is TGCAGCGTTGGGGGGACCGCCGGCCCTAGCTCCTACGAGCAGTACTTC. Protein product: CSVGGTAGPSSYEQYF.

This chain's CDR3 is CASAWEAQETQYF. The CDR3 DNA is TGTGCCAGCGCTTGGGAAGCACAAGAGACCCAGTACTTC. The gene calls are TRBV7-9 and TRBJ2-5, with no clear D. Germline lookup yields CDR1 SEHNR and CDR2 FQNEAQ (reference sequence). This CDR3 has 13 residues. V shed 8 bases and J shed 2 bases, with 12 bases lying between them.

The rearrangement links TRBV14 to TRBJ2-5, with D perhaps given as TRBD1 or TRBD2 (5 bases each). The V end lost 4 bases, the J end lost 5 bases, and 11 bases lay between the germline ends. The germline V gene encodes CDR1 SGHDN and CDR2 FVKESK. The length of the CDR3 is 13 residues. CDR3 amino acids: CASSLRGWETQYF. The DNA for the CDR3 is TGTGCCAGCAGCCTCCGGGGCTGGGAGACCCAGTACTTC.

The J gene is TRBJ2-5, the V gene TRBV5-4; TRBD1 matches at 7 bases. The J segment lost 5 bases and the V segment lost 1 base, leaving 2 bases of the junction unmatched. Germline CDR1 and CDR2: SGHNT and YYREEE (reference sequence). This CDR3 region has 13 residues. The CDR3 coding sequence is TGTGCCAGCAGCTTGCAGGGGGTTGAGACCCAGTACTTC. Its translation: CASSLQGVETQYF.

The V gene is TRBV25-1, the J gene TRBJ2-7; D tentatively fits TRBD1 or TRBD2 (5 bases each). V gave up 8 bases and J gave up 2 bases, with 16 bases separating them. Germline assignment: CDR1 MGHDK and CDR2 SYGVNS. This CDR3 is 14 amino acids long. Here the CDR3 DNA reads TGTGCCAGCCTCACCCGGGGCTACCCCTACGAGCAGTACTTC. It encodes CASLTRGYPYEQYF.

The rearrangement joins TRBV6-4 to TRBJ2-1; TRBD1 might be the D (6 bases). Germline-derived CDR1 and CDR2 are MRHNA and SNTAGT. The CDR3 is 14 amino acids. Trimming removed 2 bases at V and 4 bases at J, with 9 bases between. The CDR3 spells CASSDGGQYNEQFF. CDR3 DNA sequence: TGTGCCAGCAGTGACGGGGGACAATACAATGAGCAGTTCTTC.

This clone was picked up one time. Here the CDR3 reads CATSPPGSGTEAFF. The CDR3 region has the DNA TGTGCCACCAGCCCCCCGGGCAGCGGGACTGAAGCTTTCTTT. This rearrangement joins TRBV15 to TRBJ1-1; no clear D. The CDR3 totals 14 residues. V lost 5 bases and J lost 5, with 15 bases in between. In germline, CDR1 is LNHNV, CDR2 YYDKDF (reference sequence).

The chain joins TRBV7-6 to TRBJ2-1; 7 bases map to TRBD2. The CDR3 has 18 amino acids. J gave up 4 bases and V 1 base, and 13 bases lay outside the gene matches. Germline CDR1 is SGHVS and CDR2 is FNYEAQ. Here the CDR3 reads CASSLEPTLANNYNEQFF. CDR3 DNA sequence: TGTGCCAGCAGCTTAGAACCCACACTAGCGAACAATTACAATGAGCAGTTCTTC.

The CDR3 DNA reads as TGCGCCAGCAGCTTCTCCGGGGTTCCACAGTACGAGCAGTACTTC. Translation: CASSFSGVPQYEQYF. J is TRBJ2-7 and V is TRBV5-1, with a possible D match to TRBD2 (5 bases). V shed 2 bases and J shed 4 bases, with 16 bases lying between them. The CDR3 runs to 15 residues. Germline CDR1 reads SGHRS; CDR2 reads YFSETQ.

This chain links TRBV10-2 with TRBJ2-2; the match to TRBD1 covers 7 bases. The trim removed 8 bases at V and 0 bases at J, leaving 3 bases unmatched. This CDR3 is built from 14 residues. CDR1 and CDR2 from the germline V gene are WSHSY and SAAADI. CDR3 region: CASERGPNTGELFF. For the CDR3, the DNA is TGCGCCAGCGAGAGGGGGCCGAACACCGGGGAGCTGTTTTTT.

The chain couples TRBV28 to TRBJ1-5, with D unresolved. The CDR3 totals 15 residues. Germline V gene sequence: CDR1 MDHEN, CDR2 SYDVKM. V dropped 6 bases and J dropped 4 bases, with 16 bases sitting between them. CDR3 protein: CASSPPGGPNQPQHF. For the CDR3, the DNA is TGTGCCAGCAGCCCCCCCGGAGGGCCTAATCAGCCCCAGCATTTT.

The chain employs TRBV27 and TRBJ2-3; TRBD2 agrees at 7 bases. This CDR3 contains 14 residues. Germline V CDR1 and CDR2: MNHEY, SMNVEV (reference sequence). Trimming cost V 7 bases and J 4 bases; bases outside gene matches: 8. CDR3 in amino acids: CASNDLAASDTQYF. DNA for the CDR3: TGTGCCAGCAACGATCTAGCGGCGTCAGATACGCAGTATTTT.

This chain links TRBV11-2 with TRBJ2-1, with 9 bases that match TRBD1. This CDR3 contains 15 residues. Germline V lookup: CDR1 SGHAT, CDR2 FQNNGV. The ends lost 6 bases at V and 1 base at J; junction bases unmatched: 4. The CDR3 region is CASSPGQGSYNEQFF. CDR3 DNA: TGTGCCAGCAGTCCCGGACAGGGGTCCTACAATGAGCAGTTCTTC.

The chain recombines TRBV6-1 with TRBJ2-5; D is undetermined. The CDR3 contains 15 residues. Trimming cost V 1 base and J 1 base, with 10 bases left between them. Germline V CDR1 and CDR2: MNHNS, SASEGT. The CDR3 region is CASSEGLHPQETQYF. The CDR3 bases are TGTGCCAGCAGTGAAGGTTTACACCCCCAAGAGACCCAGTACTTC.

This clone turned up a few times. V and J are TRBV6-5 and TRBJ2-7, with 10 bases lining up with TRBD2. CDR1 is MNHEY and CDR2 is SVGAGI in the germline V gene. The J segment lost 6 bases and the V segment lost 2 bases, leaving 7 bases of the junction unmatched. CDR3 length: 15 amino acids. CDR3 sequence: CASSYELAGVSEQYF. The CDR3 coding sequence is TGTGCCAGCAGTTACGAGCTAGCGGGAGTATCCGAGCAGTACTTC.

The chain employs TRBV28 and TRBJ2-2; 7 bases are shared with TRBD1. The CDR3 runs 12 residues. V shed 6 bases, J shed 7 bases, and the junction held 2 bases outside the gene matches. CDR1 is MDHEN and CDR2 is SYDVKM in the germline V gene. CDR3 sequence: CASRQGLGELFF. DNA for the CDR3: TGTGCCAGCAGACAGGGGCTCGGGGAGCTGTTTTTT.

The chain couples TRBV5-1 to TRBJ2-5; tentatively, D is TRBD1 (6 bases). V lost 0 bases and J 1 base, leaving 10 bases between the germline ends. The CDR3 is 15 residues long. From germline, CDR1 is SGHRS and CDR2 YFSETQ. CDR3: CASSLAMGAQETQYF. CDR3 bases: TGCGCCAGCAGCTTGGCCATGGGGGCCCAAGAGACCCAGTACTTC.

The chain combines TRBV9 with TRBJ2-1, with 11 bases aligning to TRBD2. The CDR3 consists of 16 residues. The ends lost 4 bases at V and 5 bases at J; junction bases unmatched: 8. CDR1 is SGDLS, CDR2 YYNGEE, per germline. The CDR3 loop reads CASSPPGLAENNEQFF. DNA for the CDR3: TGTGCCAGCAGCCCCCCGGGACTAGCGGAGAACAATGAGCAGTTCTTC.

This chain connects TRBV2 to TRBJ2-3, with D perhaps TRBD2 (5 bases). The V end lost 4 bases, the J end lost 7 bases, and 9 bases lay between the germline ends. CDR3 length equals 12 residues. From germline, CDR1 is SNHLY and CDR2 FYNNEI. CDR3 in amino acids: CASSAGLNTQYF. In nucleotides, the CDR3 is TGTGCCAGCAGTGCAGGACTCAATACGCAGTATTTT.

The V and J genes are TRBV19 and TRBJ2-7; TRBD1 is a possible D gene (5 bases). This CDR3 has 14 amino acids. V gave up 3 bases and J gave up 7 bases, with 16 bases separating them. Germline V gene lookup returns CDR1 LNHDA and CDR2 SQIVND (reference sequence). The CDR3 region is CASSMGLGAWEQYF. The DNA for the CDR3 is TGTGCCAGTAGTATGGGGTTAGGGGCTTGGGAGCAGTACTTC. Drawing the rest from reference TRBV19 and TRBJ2-7, the complete variable domain is DGGITQSPKYLFRKEGQNVTLSCEQNLNHDAMYWYRQDPGQGLRLIYYSQIVNDFQKGDIAEGYSVSREKKESFPLTVTSAQKNPTAFYLCASSMGLGAWEQYFGPGTRLTVT.

J is TRBJ2-1 and V is TRBV29-1; TRBD2 aligns across 13 bases. Per the germline V gene, CDR1 is SQVTM and CDR2 is ANQGSEA. J was trimmed by 4 bases and V by 3 bases; bases with no gene match: 6. The CDR3 loop spans 16 amino acids. The CDR3 region has the DNA TGCAGCGTTGATGGACTAGCGGGAGATAAGTACAATGAGCAGTTCTTC. Amino acid sequence: CSVDGLAGDKYNEQFF.

The sample holds a few counts of this clone. The chain is built from TRBV14 and TRBJ1-2; D perhaps matches TRBD1 (5 bases). The germline CDR1 and CDR2 sequences are SGHDN and FVKESK. Trimming took off 4 bases at V and 8 bases at J, with 20 bases between the two ends. The CDR3 contains 15 residues. The chain's CDR3 is CASSPGHSYAGGYTF. The CDR3 DNA sequence: TGTGCCAGCAGCCCCGGACACAGCTATGCGGGGGGCTACACCTTC.

This clone was observed once. This sequence joins TRBV7-9 and TRBJ2-1; no clear D. The CDR3 runs 14 residues. The germline gives CDR1 SEHNR, CDR2 FQNEAQ (reference sequence). Trimming removed 1 base from V and 10 bases from J, with 14 bases in between. CDR3 coding DNA: TGTGCCAGCAGCTTAGGTCTGGTCCCCTGGGAGCAGTTCTTC. It translates to CASSLGLVPWEQFF. The whole variable domain, filled in from reference TRBV7-9 and TRBJ2-1, reads DTGVSQNPRHKITKRGQNVTFRCDPISEHNRLYWYRQTLGQGPEFLTYFQNEAQLEKSRLLSDRFSAERPKGSFSTLEIQRTEQGDSAMYLCASSLGLVPWEQFFGPGTRLTVL.